This passage covers 19 T cell receptor beta chains from one sample sequenced in a study of blood T cell repertoires in COVID-19. Only in-frame clones appear in the TCRdb table, and some are missing; sequencing was by immunoSEQ multiplex PCR. The sample consists of approximately 150,000 clones, about 85% of them appearing once. Sequencing was carried out using peripheral blood. All receptors come from a human donor with acute or convalescent COVID-19. The donor label of this sample is uncertain.

The chain links TRBV5-4 to TRBJ1-1; TRBD1 aligns across 7 bases. The CDR3 extends over 14 amino acids. Looked up from germline, CDR1 is SGHNT and CDR2 is YYREEE (reference sequence). Unmatched junction bases numbered 5, after V lost 3 bases and J lost 3 bases. The CDR3 sequence is CASSSAQGYTEAFF. The CDR3, as DNA: TGTGCCAGCAGCTCCGCACAGGGGTACACTGAAGCTTTCTTT.

The chain carries TRBV28 and TRBJ1-5; TRBD1 agrees at 9 bases. Unmatched junction bases numbered 4, after V lost 6 bases and J lost 1 base. CDR3 size: 15 residues. Germline V gene lookup returns CDR1 MDHEN and CDR2 SYDVKM. The CDR3 is CASSSGQGSNQPQHF. The DNA for the CDR3 is TGTGCCAGCAGCTCGGGACAGGGAAGCAATCAGCCCCAGCATTTT.

The rearrangement uses TRBV6-5 and TRBJ2-4, with 7 bases that match TRBD1. The CDR3 is 15 amino acids. V was clipped by 5 bases and J by 2 bases; unmatched bases: 6. CDR1 is MNHEY and CDR2 is SVGAGI in the germline V gene. The CDR3 nucleotides are TGTGCCAGCAGTCAAACACAGGGGTCCAAAAACATTCAGTACTTC. This encodes CASSQTQGSKNIQYF.

This clone was picked up one time. V and J are TRBV6-5 and TRBJ2-3; no reliable D call. V lost 7 bases, J lost 0 bases, and 14 bases lay in between. Per the germline V gene, CDR1 is MNHEY and CDR2 is SVGAGI. The CDR3 sequence is 15 residues long. CDR3 residues: CASKRTETSTDTQYF. The CDR3 nucleotides read TGTGCCAGCAAACGAACCGAGACTAGCACAGATACGCAGTATTTT.

This chain joins TRBV7-9 and TRBJ1-5; D ambiguous. CDR3 length: 12 amino acids. The germline V and J ends were trimmed by 5 bases and 3 bases, with 5 bases remaining between them. The germline CDR1 and CDR2 sequences are SEHNR and FQNEAQ (reference sequence). DNA of the CDR3: TGTGCCAGCAGCCAACTCAATCAGCCCCAGCATTTT. Translated: CASSQLNQPQHF.

CDR3 in amino acids: CASSLRRTGGSGANVLTF. CDR3 in DNA: TGTGCCAGCAGCTTAAGGCGCACAGGCGGATCTGGGGCCAACGTCCTGACTTTC. J is TRBJ2-6 and V is TRBV7-8; TRBD1 might be the D (5 bases). The V end lost 2 bases, the J end lost 1 base, and 15 bases lay between the germline ends. The CDR3 contains 18 residues. Germline V gene sequence: CDR1 SGHVS, CDR2 FQNEAQ.

The genes are TRBV30 and TRBJ1-1, with 9 positions matching TRBD1. The V gene's germline CDR1 is GTSNPN and CDR2 SVGIG (reference sequence). There are 13 residues in the CDR3. The V and J ends lost 5 bases and 5 bases, in that order; junction bases with no gene match: 6. CDR3 residues: CAWRGQGKTEAFF. CDR3 nucleotides: TGTGCCTGGCGTGGACAGGGGAAGACTGAAGCTTTCTTT.

V is TRBV29-1 and J is TRBJ1-1, with 7 nucleotides matching TRBD1. The CDR3 sequence is 13 residues long. Per the germline V gene, CDR1 is SQVTM and CDR2 is ANQGSEA. The trim removed 7 bases at V and 2 bases at J, leaving 7 bases unmatched. The CDR3: CSGTRDSNTEAFF. For the CDR3, the DNA is TGCAGCGGGACCCGGGACAGCAACACTGAAGCTTTCTTT.

The genes are TRBV6-6 and TRBJ1-3; D is undetermined. The CDR3 extends over 15 amino acids. The germline V gene encodes CDR1 MNHNY and CDR2 SVGAGI (reference sequence). The V and J ends lost 8 bases and 0 bases respectively, with 14 bases between them. The CDR3 DNA is TGTGCCAGCGGAGGAATCCGGTCCTCTGGAAACACCATATATTTT. This codes for CASGGIRSSGNTIYF.

J is TRBJ2-1 and V is TRBV30; 10 positions agree with TRBD2. CDR3 length: 15 residues. Looked up from germline, CDR1 is GTSNPN and CDR2 is SVGIG (reference sequence). V was clipped by 4 bases and J by 8 bases; unmatched bases: 11. The CDR3 reads CAWKGRASGGHEQFF. In DNA, the CDR3 is TGTGCCTGGAAAGGTAGGGCTAGCGGGGGTCATGAGCAGTTCTTC.

This clone was observed a handful of times. The gene calls are TRBV6-5 and TRBJ1-5; tentative D call: TRBD1 (6 bases). Trimming shortened V by 6 bases and J by 5 bases, and 14 bases separated the two germline ends. CDR1 MNHEY and CDR2 SVGAGI come from the germline V gene. The CDR3 loop spans 14 amino acids. As DNA, the CDR3 is TGTGCCAGCAGAAAAGGACAGAGAGATCAGCCCCAGCATTTT. Amino acid sequence: CASRKGQRDQPQHF.

The sample holds a few counts of this clone. The genes are TRBV6-6 and TRBJ2-7; a possible D gene is TRBD1 (5 bases). Per germline, CDR1 MNHNY and CDR2 SVGAGI (reference sequence). The CDR3 has 15 residues. V lost 6 bases, J lost 4 bases, and 19 bases lay in between. In DNA, the CDR3 is TGTGCCAGCAGCTACCTTGAGACAGTCCAGTACGAGCAGTACTTC. Translating it yields CASSYLETVQYEQYF.

The chain employs TRBV28 and TRBJ2-7; D perhaps matches TRBD2 (5 bases). This CDR3 spans 14 amino acids. From germline, CDR1 is MDHEN and CDR2 SYDVKM. V gave up 5 bases and J gave up 3 bases, with 14 bases separating them. The CDR3 sequence is CASSTPGGGYEQYF. DNA of the CDR3: TGTGCCAGCAGTACGCCCGGTGGAGGCTACGAGCAGTACTTC.

CDR3 sequence: CASSISGLDTDTQYF. CDR3 bases: TGTGCCAGTAGTATATCGGGACTCGACACAGATACGCAGTATTTT. The chain links TRBV19 to TRBJ2-3, with TRBD2 as a possible D gene (6 bases). The V and J ends lost 2 bases and 2 bases respectively, with 11 bases between them. The CDR3 extends over 15 amino acids. Germline assignment: CDR1 LNHDA and CDR2 SQIVND (reference sequence). The complete variable domain, with remaining parts taken from reference TRBV19 and TRBJ2-3, reads DGGITQSPKYLFRKEGQNVTLSCEQNLNHDAMYWYRQDPGQGLRLIYYSQIVNDFQKGDIAEGYSVSREKKESFPLTVTSAQKNPTAFYLCASSISGLDTDTQYFGPGTRLTVL.

This chain links TRBV9 with TRBJ1-3; 8 bases are shared with TRBD1. Germline V gene sequence: CDR1 SGDLS, CDR2 YYNGEE. This CDR3 has 14 residues. The junction had 6 bases not matched to a gene; V was cut back by 3 bases and J by 7 bases. The CDR3 nucleotides read TGTGCCAGCAGCGCCGGACAGGGTCTCAACACCATATATTTT. Its protein is CASSAGQGLNTIYF.

This chain connects TRBV5-1 to TRBJ1-5; tentatively, D is TRBD1 (6 bases). The CDR3 has 14 residues. Germline values: CDR1 SGHRS, CDR2 YFSETQ. Trimming cost V 4 bases and J 3 bases, with 11 bases left between them. CDR3 sequence reads: CASSPTGPNQPQHF. DNA of the CDR3: TGCGCCAGCAGCCCTACAGGGCCCAATCAGCCCCAGCATTTT.

V and J are TRBV10-3 and TRBJ2-1; TRBD2 is a possible D gene (7 bases). Germline CDR1 reads ENHRY; CDR2 reads SYGVKD. There are 14 residues in the CDR3. Trimming took off 1 base at V and 7 bases at J, with 11 bases between the two ends. The chain's CDR3 is CAISELKGGNEQFF. The CDR3 DNA sequence: TGTGCCATCAGTGAGTTGAAGGGGGGGAATGAGCAGTTCTTC.

The V and J genes are TRBV5-4 and TRBJ2-1; 8 positions match TRBD1. V gave up 4 bases and J gave up 3 bases; unmatched junction bases: 6. Per germline, CDR1 SGHNT and CDR2 YYREEE (reference sequence). CDR3 length: 15 residues. CDR3 region: CASSNRDRFYNEQFF. CDR3 DNA sequence: TGTGCCAGCAGCAACCGGGACAGGTTCTACAATGAGCAGTTCTTC.

V gene TRBV7-9 combines with J gene TRBJ1-1; 7 positions match TRBD1. Germline assignment: CDR1 SEHNR and CDR2 FQNEAQ (reference sequence). There are 15 residues in the CDR3. V trimming: 6 bases; J trimming: 0 bases; junction bases outside the gene matches: 7. CDR3 DNA sequence: TGTGCCAGCAGTTGGGTGGGACAGATGAACACTGAAGCTTTCTTT. Protein sequence: CASSWVGQMNTEAFF.